In this sample, the clone carrying this T cell receptor (beta chain) turned up once. The antigen is undetermined. The CDR3 consists of 14 residues. Trimming left V 3 bases short and J 6 bases short, with 12 bases between. Germline values: CDR1 MGHRA, CDR2 YSYEKL. The sample originates from a study of blood T cells in healthy people across ages. Findings and limits, study-wide: Diversity was estimated from one million T cells, and these estimates were considered underestimates. Older age went with lower TCR beta diversity per million T cells, in a roughly linear way.

Isolation recovered at least 6.5 million PBMCs from every sample. The authors ran a second PCR of about 6 to 11 cycles using a sample-barcoded 5' primer and a J-beta primer mix. MiXCR, run by TCRdb on the 5' RACE reads, gives a single entry per CDR3 protein. The sample has roughly 800,000 distinct CDR3 sequences, approximately 25% seen once; the top ten hold under 4%. These records were also assigned to another study, of T cells of mothers and their children. From that report: Six children and their three healthy Caucasian mothers were the donors.

The sequencing input was blood. V is TRBV4-1 and J is TRBJ2-4, with D uncertain. The receptor was derived from a boy between 10 and 17 years old in good health. The CDR3 nucleotides are TGCGCCAGCAGCCATGTCGGCAGTTTAAACATTCAGTACTTC. It yields the protein CASSHVGSLNIQYF.